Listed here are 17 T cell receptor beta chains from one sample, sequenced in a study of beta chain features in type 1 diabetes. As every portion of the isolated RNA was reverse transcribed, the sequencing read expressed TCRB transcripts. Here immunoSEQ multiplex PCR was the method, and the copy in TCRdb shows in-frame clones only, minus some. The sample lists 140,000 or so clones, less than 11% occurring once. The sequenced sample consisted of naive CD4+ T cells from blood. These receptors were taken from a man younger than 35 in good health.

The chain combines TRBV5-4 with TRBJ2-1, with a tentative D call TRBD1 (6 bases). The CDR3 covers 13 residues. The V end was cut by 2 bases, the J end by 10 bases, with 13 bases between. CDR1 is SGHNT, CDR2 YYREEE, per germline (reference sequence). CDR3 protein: CASSFWDKGEQFF. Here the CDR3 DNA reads TGTGCCAGCAGCTTTTGGGACAAGGGGGAGCAGTTCTTC.

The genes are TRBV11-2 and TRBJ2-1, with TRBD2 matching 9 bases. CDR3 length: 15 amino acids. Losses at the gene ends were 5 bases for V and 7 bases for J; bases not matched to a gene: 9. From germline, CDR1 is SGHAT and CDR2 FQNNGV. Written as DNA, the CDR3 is TGTGCCAGCAGCCTTACGGGACTAGCCCTAAATGAGCAGTTCTTC. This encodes CASSLTGLALNEQFF. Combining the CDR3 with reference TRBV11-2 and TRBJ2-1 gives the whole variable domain EAGVAQSPRYKIIEKRQSVAFWCNPISGHATLYWYQQILGQGPKLLIQFQNNGVVDDSQLPKDRFSAERLKGVDSTLKIQPAKLEDSAVYLCASSLTGLALNEQFFGPGTRLTVL.

The CDR3 coding sequence is TGCAGTGCTAGAGAGCGTGATACGCAGTATTTT. Its protein product is CSARERDTQYF. The chain combines TRBV20-1 with TRBJ2-3; D is ambiguous. Germline V gene sequence: CDR1 DFQATT, CDR2 SNEGSKA (reference sequence). The CDR3 is made up of 11 amino acids. The V end lost 0 bases, the J end lost 6 bases, and 4 bases lay between the germline ends.

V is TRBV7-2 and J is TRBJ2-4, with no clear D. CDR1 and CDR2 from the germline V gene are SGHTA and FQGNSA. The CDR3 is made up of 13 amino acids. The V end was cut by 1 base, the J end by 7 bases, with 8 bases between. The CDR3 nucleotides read TGTGCCAGCAGCTTAGGGAGAGAGAACATTCAGTACTTC. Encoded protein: CASSLGRENIQYF.

The CDR3 DNA reads TGCGCCAGCAGCTTGGGCAGGGAAGGAAGTTACGAGCAGTACTTC. Amino acid sequence: CASSLGREGSYEQYF. The chain joins TRBV5-1 to TRBJ2-7, with TRBD1 as a possible D gene (5 bases). The CDR3 spans 15 residues. Trimming stripped 0 bases from V and 4 bases from J, with 14 bases between. Germline assignment: CDR1 SGHRS and CDR2 YFSETQ.

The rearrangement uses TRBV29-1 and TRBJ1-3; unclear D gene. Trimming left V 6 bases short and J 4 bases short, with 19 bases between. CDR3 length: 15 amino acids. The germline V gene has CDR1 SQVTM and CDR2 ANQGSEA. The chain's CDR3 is CSVLRVGISGNTIYF. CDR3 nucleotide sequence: TGCAGCGTCCTACGGGTCGGAATTTCAGGAAACACCATATATTTT.

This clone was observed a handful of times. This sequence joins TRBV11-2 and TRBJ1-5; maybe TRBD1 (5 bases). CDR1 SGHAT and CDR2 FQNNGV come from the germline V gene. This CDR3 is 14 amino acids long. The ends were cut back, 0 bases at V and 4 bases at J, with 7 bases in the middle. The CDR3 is CASSLEPGNQPQHF. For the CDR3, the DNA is TGTGCCAGCAGCTTAGAACCAGGGAATCAGCCCCAGCATTTT.

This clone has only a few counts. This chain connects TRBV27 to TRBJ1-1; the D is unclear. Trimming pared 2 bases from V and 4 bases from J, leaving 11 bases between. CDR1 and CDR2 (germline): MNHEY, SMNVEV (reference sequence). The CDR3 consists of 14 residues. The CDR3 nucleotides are TGTGCCAGCAGTTTACTACCTCATATCACTGAAGCTTTCTTT. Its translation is CASSLLPHITEAFF.

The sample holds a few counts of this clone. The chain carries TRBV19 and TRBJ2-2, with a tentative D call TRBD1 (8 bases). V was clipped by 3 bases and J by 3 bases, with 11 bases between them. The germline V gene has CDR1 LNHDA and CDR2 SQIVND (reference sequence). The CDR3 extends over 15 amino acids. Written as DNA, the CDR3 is TGTGCCAGTAGTATCACAGGGGGGGACACCGGGGAGCTGTTTTTT. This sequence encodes CASSITGGDTGELFF.

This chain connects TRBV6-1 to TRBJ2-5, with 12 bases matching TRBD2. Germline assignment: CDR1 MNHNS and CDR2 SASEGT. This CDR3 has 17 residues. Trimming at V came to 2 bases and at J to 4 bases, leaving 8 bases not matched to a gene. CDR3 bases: TGTGCCAGCAGTGAAACCCTAGCGGGGGGGCCCCGAGAGACCCAGTACTTC. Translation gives CASSETLAGGPRETQYF.

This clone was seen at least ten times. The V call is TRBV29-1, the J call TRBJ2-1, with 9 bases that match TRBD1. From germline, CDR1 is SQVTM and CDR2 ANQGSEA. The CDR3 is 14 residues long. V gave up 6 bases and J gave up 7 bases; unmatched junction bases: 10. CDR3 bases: TGCAGCGTGCGTTCGGGACAGGGAGGGAATGAGCAGTTCTTC. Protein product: CSVRSGQGGNEQFF.

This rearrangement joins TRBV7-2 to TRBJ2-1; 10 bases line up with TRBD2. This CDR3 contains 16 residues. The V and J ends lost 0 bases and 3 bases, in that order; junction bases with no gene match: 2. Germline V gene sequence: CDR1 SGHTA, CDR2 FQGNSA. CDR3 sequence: CASSLARTSGYNEQFF. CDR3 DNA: TGTGCCAGCAGCTTAGCGAGGACTAGCGGCTACAATGAGCAGTTCTTC.

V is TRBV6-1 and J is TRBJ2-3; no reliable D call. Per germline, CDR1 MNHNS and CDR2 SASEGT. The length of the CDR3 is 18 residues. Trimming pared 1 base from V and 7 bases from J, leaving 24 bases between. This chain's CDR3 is CASSEGLFGLDRFNTQYF. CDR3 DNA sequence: TGTGCCAGCAGTGAAGGTCTTTTTGGGCTCGATAGGTTTAATACGCAGTATTTT.

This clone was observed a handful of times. The DNA of the CDR3 is TGTGCCAGCAACCCGGGGGGGGGAAATAATTCACCCCTCCACTTT. This translates into CASNPGGGNNSPLHF. The rearrangement links TRBV7-8 to TRBJ1-6; the D gene is possibly TRBD1 (5 bases). CDR3 length equals 15 residues. The germline V gene encodes CDR1 SGHVS and CDR2 FQNEAQ. Trimming removed 7 bases from V and 5 bases from J, with 15 bases in between. Complete variable domain (other parts from reference TRBV7-8 and TRBJ1-6): GAGVSQSPRYKVAKRGQDVALRCDPISGHVSLFWYQQALGQGPEFLTYFQNEAQLDKSGLPSDRFFAERPEGSVSTLKIQRTQQEDSAVYLCASNPGGGNNSPLHFGNGTRLTVT.

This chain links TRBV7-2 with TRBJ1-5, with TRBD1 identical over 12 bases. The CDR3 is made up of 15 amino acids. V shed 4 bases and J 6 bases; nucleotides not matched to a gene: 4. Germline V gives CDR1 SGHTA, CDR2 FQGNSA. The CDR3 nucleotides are TGTGCCAGCAGCTCCGGGGGACAGGGGGCTCAGCCCCAGCATTTT. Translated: CASSSGGQGAQPQHF. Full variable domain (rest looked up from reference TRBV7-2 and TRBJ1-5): GAGVSQSPSNKVTEKGKDVELRCDPISGHTALYWYRQSLGQGLEFLIYFQGNSAPDKSGLPSDRFSAERTGGSVSTLTIQRTQQEDSAVYLCASSSGGQGAQPQHFGDGTRLSIL.

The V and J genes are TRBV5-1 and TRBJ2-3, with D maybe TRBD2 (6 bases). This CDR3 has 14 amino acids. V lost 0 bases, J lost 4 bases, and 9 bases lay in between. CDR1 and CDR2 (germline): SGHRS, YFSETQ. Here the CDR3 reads CASSLEVAADTQYF. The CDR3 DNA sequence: TGCGCCAGCAGCTTGGAGGTAGCGGCAGATACGCAGTATTTT.

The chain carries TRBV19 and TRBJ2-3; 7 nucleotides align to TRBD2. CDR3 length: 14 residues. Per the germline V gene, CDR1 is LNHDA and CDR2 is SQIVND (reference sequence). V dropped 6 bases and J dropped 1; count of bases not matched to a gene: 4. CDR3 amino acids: CASSNAGGTDTQYF. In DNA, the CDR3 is TGTGCCAGTAGCAACGCGGGAGGCACAGATACGCAGTATTTT. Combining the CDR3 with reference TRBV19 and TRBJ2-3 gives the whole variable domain DGGITQSPKYLFRKEGQNVTLSCEQNLNHDAMYWYRQDPGQGLRLIYYSQIVNDFQKGDIAEGYSVSREKKESFPLTVTSAQKNPTAFYLCASSNAGGTDTQYFGPGTRLTVL.